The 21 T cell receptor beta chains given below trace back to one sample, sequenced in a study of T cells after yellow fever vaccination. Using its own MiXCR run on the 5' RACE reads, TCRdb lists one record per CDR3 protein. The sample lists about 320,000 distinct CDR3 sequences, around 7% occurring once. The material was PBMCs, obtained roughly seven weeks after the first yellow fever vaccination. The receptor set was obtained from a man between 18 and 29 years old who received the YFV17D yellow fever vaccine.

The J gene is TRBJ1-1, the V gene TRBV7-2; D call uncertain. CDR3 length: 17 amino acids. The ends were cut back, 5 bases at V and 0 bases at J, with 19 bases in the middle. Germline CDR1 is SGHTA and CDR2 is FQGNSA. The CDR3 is CASSPQSGVPMNTEAFF. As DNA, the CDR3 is TGTGCCAGCAGCCCGCAGTCCGGGGTACCCATGAACACTGAAGCTTTCTTT.

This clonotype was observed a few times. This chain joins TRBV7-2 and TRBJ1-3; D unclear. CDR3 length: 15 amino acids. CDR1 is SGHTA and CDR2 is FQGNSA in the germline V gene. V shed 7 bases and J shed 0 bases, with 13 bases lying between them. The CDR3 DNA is TGTGCCAGCACCCCCGACGGGAGCTCTGGAAACACCATATATTTT. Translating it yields CASTPDGSSGNTIYF.

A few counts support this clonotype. CDR3 sequence reads: CASRHAGSPYNEQFF. The CDR3 DNA is TGTGCCAGCAGACACGCAGGAAGTCCCTACAATGAGCAGTTCTTC. The chain uses TRBV7-2 and TRBJ2-1, with no clear D. Germline V lookup: CDR1 SGHTA, CDR2 FQGNSA. The V end lost 6 bases, the J end lost 2 bases, and 14 bases lay between the germline ends. There are 15 residues in the CDR3.

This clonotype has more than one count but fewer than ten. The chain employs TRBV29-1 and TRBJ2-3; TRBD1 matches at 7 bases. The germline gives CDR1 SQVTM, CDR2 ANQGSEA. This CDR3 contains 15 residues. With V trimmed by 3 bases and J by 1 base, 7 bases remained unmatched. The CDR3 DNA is TGCAGCGTTGACAGGGGGTTGAGTGGCACAGATACGCAGTATTTT. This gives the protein CSVDRGLSGTDTQYF.

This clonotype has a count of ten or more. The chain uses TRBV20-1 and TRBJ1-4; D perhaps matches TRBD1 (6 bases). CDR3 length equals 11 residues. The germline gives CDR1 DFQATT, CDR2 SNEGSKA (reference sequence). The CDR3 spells CSAGDNEKLFF. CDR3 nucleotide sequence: TGCAGCGCAGGGGATAATGAAAAACTGTTTTTT.

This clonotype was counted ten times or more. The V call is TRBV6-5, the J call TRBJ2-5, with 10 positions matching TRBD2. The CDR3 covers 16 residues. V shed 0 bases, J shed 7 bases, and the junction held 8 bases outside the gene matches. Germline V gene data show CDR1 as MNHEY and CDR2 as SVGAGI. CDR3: CASSYSERGGFGTQYF. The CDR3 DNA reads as TGTGCCAGCAGTTACTCGGAGCGGGGGGGCTTTGGGACCCAGTACTTC.

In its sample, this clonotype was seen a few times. In DNA form, the CDR3 reads TGTGCCAGCAGTTTCGGGGGGGGTGAAGCTTTCTTT. It yields the protein CASSFGGGEAFF. The chain combines TRBV27 with TRBJ1-1, with D perhaps matching TRBD1 (5 bases). V lost 3 bases and J lost 7, with 9 bases in between. CDR1 and CDR2 (germline): MNHEY, SMNVEV (reference sequence). The CDR3 spans 12 residues.

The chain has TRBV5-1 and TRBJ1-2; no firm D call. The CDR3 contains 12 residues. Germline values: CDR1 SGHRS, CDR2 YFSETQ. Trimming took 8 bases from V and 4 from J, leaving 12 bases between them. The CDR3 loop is CASRLATYGYTF. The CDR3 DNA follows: TGCGCCAGTCGTCTGGCCACCTATGGCTACACCTTC. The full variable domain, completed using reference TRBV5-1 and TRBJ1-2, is KAGVTQTPRYLIKTRGQQVTLSCSPISGHRSVSWYQQTPGQGLQFLFEYFSETQRNKGNFPGRFSGRQFSNSRSEMNVSTLELGDSALYLCASRLATYGYTFGSGTRLTVV.

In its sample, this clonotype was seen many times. CDR3 bases: TGTGCCAGCAGTTGGACGTTTGACCAAGAGACCCAGTACTTC. Protein: CASSWTFDQETQYF. This chain connects TRBV12-3 or TRBV12-4 to TRBJ2-5, with D uncertain. Trimming took off 4 bases at V and 0 bases at J, with 9 bases between the two ends. The CDR3 length is 14 residues.

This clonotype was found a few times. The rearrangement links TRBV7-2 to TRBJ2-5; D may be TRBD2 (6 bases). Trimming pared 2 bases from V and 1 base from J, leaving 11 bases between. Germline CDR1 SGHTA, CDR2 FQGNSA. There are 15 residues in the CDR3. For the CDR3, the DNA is TGTGCCAGCAGCTTAAATGCGGGGACCCAAGAGACCCAGTACTTC. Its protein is CASSLNAGTQETQYF.

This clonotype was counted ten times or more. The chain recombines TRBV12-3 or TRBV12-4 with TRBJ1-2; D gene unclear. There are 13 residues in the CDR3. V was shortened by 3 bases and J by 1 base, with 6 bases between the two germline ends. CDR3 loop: CASSFTRNYGYTF. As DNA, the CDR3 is TGTGCCAGCAGTTTCACCCGTAACTATGGCTACACCTTC.

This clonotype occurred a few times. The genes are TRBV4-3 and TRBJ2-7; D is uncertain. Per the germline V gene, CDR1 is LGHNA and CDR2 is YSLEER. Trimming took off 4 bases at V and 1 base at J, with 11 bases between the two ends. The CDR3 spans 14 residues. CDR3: CASSPYPGSYEQYF. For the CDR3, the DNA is TGCGCCAGCAGCCCCTATCCAGGATCCTACGAGCAGTACTTC.

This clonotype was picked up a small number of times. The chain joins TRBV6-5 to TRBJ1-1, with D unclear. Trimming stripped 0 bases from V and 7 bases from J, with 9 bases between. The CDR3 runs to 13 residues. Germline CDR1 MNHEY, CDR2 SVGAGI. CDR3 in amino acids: CASSYSRGGEAFF. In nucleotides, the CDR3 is TGTGCCAGCAGTTACTCAAGAGGTGGTGAAGCTTTCTTT.

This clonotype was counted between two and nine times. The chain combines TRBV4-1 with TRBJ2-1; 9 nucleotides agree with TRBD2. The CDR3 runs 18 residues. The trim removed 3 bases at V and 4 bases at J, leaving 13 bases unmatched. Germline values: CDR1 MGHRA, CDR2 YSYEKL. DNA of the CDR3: TGCGCCAGCAGCCACCTCCCAACTACTAGCGGGCCTTACAATGAGCAGTTCTTC. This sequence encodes CASSHLPTTSGPYNEQFF.

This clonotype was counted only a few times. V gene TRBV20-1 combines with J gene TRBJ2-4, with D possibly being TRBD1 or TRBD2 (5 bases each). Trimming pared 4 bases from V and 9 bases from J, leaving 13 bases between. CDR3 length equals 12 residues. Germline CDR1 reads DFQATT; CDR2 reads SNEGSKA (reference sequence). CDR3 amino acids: CSANRDPVIQYF. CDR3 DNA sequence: TGCAGTGCTAATCGGGACCCTGTCATTCAGTACTTC.

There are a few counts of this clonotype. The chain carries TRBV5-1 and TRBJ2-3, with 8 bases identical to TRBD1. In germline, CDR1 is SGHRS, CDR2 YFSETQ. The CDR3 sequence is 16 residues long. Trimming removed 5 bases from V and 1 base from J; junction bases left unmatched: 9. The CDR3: CASRSPGGEGTDTQYF. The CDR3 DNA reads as TGCGCCAGCAGATCACCAGGGGGCGAAGGCACAGATACGCAGTATTTT.

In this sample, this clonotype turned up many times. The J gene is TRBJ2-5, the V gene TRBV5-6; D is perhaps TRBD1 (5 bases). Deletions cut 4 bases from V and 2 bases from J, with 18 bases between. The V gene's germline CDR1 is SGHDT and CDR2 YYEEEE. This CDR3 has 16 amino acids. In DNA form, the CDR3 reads TGTGCCAGCAGCCCCTGGGGCCTGCTAAGGCAAGAGACCCAGTACTTC. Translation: CASSPWGLLRQETQYF.

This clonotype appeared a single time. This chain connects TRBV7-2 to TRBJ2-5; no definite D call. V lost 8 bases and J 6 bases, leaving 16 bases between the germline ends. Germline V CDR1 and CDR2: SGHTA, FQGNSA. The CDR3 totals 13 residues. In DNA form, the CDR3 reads TGTGCCAGCTCTGATGGGCAACCACAGACCCAGTACTTC. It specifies CASSDGQPQTQYF.

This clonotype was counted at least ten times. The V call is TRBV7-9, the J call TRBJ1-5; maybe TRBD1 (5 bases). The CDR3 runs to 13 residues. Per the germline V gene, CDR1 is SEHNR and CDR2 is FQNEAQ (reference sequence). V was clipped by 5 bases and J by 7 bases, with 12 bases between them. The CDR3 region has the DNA TGTGCCAGCAGCCCGGGGCCTAGGCAGCCCCAGCATTTT. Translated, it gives CASSPGPRQPQHF.

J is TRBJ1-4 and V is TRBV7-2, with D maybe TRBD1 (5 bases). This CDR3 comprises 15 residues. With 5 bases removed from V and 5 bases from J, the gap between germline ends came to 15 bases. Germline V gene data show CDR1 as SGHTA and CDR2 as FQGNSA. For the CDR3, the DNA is TGTGCCAGCAGCACAGGAGTCGGCTCAAATGAAAAACTGTTTTTT. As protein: CASSTGVGSNEKLFF.

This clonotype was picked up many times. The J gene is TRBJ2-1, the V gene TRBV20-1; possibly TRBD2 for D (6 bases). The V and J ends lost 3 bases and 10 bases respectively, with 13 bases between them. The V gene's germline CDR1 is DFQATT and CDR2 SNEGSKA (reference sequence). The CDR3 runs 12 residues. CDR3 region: CSARGGRLEQFF. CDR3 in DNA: TGCAGTGCTAGGGGGGGACGGCTCGAGCAGTTCTTC.